The T cell receptor (beta chain) described here comes from a study of PD-1 blockade in classical Hodgkin lymphoma. The sample holds one count of this clone. Antigen specificity is unknown. In every patient, relapse followed autologous stem cell transplantation, while exposure to brentuximab vedotin differed. Sequencing was performed with immunoSEQ multiplex PCR; in TCRdb, only in-frame clones are kept and a portion is missing. The sample has 90,000 to 100,000 clones; 92% are singletons. General study results and limits: After ASCT, patients who started nivolumab under 1 year later were excluded.

The sequencing here drew on peripheral blood mononuclear cells (PBMCs), taken at baseline. The sequence came from a human donor with classical Hodgkin lymphoma.

The chain's CDR3 is CASSPQGAENTIYF. CDR3 sequence (DNA): TGTGCCAGCTCACCGCAGGGAGCGGAAAACACCATATATTTT. The chain couples TRBV18 to TRBJ1-3; perhaps TRBD1 as D (5 bases). Germline CDR1 KGHSH, CDR2 LQKENI. Trimming shortened V by 3 bases and J by 6 bases, and 12 bases separated the two germline ends. This CDR3 region has 14 residues.